The 2 T cell receptor beta chains in this list originate from one sample, sequenced in a study of T cells in Graves' hyperthyroidism and ophthalmopathy (dated by TCRdb to 2018 to 2020). Library preparation employed multiplex PCR. The instrument given in TCRdb is Illumina HiSeq 2000. TCR beta CDR3 regions were amplified from RNA transcripts. The TCR CDR3 was subjected to a first round of RT-PCR using the HTBI primer set and the Qiagen OneStep RT-PCR kit. The public reads were quality trimmed at Q25 with fastp and then assembled into clones with MiXCR by TCRdb, keeping productive beta chains. All rows with the same CDR3 protein become a single entry with the most common DNA and genes. The sample table shows hundreds of thousands of distinct CDR3 sequences, and more than 30% are seen once. Clones ranked in the top ten supply 8.9% of the sample. The material sequenced was blood. The receptors come from a man between 18 and 35 years old with Graves' hyperthyroidism.

This clonotype was seen only a few times. The gene calls are TRBV19 and TRBJ2-7; D gene uncertain. The CDR3 length is 12 residues. V gave up 4 bases and J gave up 3 bases, with 7 bases separating them. The germline V gene encodes CDR1 LNHDA and CDR2 SQIVND (reference sequence). The CDR3 spells CASSKGFYEQYF. The CDR3 DNA is TGTGCCAGTAGTAAGGGCTTCTACGAGCAGTACTTC.

This chain links TRBV7-2 with TRBJ1-2; maybe TRBD1 (6 bases). The CDR3 extends over 15 amino acids. V lost 5 bases, J lost 3 bases, and 16 bases lay in between. Germline values: CDR1 SGHTA, CDR2 FQGNSA. The CDR3 DNA follows: TGTGCCAGCAGCCGCGGCGGGAGGGGGGACTATGGCTACACCTTC. The encoded protein is CASSRGGRGDYGYTF. Supplemented by reference TRBV7-2 and TRBJ1-2, the full variable domain reads GAGVSQSPSNKVTEKGKDVELRCDPISGHTALYWYRQSLGQGLEFLIYFQGNSAPDKSGLPSDRFSAERTGGSVSTLTIQRTQQEDSAVYLCASSRGGRGDYGYTFGSGTRLTVV.